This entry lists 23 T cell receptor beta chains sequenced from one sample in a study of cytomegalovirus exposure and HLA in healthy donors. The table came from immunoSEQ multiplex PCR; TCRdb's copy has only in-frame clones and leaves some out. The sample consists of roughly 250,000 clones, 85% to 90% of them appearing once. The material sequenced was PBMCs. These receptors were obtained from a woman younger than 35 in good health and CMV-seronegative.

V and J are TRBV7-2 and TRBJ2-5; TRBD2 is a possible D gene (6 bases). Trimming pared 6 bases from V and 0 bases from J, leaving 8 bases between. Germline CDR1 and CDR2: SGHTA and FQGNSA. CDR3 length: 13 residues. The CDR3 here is CASREGNQETQYF. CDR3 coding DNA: TGTGCCAGCAGGGAGGGAAACCAAGAGACCCAGTACTTC.

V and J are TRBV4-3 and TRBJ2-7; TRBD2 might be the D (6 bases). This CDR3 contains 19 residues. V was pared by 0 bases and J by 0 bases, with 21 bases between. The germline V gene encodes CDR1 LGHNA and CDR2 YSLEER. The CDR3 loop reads CASSQDSRGPGTDSYEQYF. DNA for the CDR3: TGCGCCAGCAGCCAAGATAGTCGGGGTCCCGGGACTGACTCCTACGAGCAGTACTTC.

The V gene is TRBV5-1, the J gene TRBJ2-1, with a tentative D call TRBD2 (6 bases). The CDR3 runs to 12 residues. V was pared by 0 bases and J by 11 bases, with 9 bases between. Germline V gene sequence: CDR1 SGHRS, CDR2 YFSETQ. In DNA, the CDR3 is TGCGCCAGCAGCTTGGAGGGGACTCAGCAGTTCTTC. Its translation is CASSLEGTQQFF. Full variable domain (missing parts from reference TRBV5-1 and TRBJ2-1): KAGVTQTPRYLIKTRGQQVTLSCSPISGHRSVSWYQQTPGQGLQFLFEYFSETQRNKGNFPGRFSGRQFSNSRSEMNVSTLELGDSALYLCASSLEGTQQFFGPGTRLTVL.

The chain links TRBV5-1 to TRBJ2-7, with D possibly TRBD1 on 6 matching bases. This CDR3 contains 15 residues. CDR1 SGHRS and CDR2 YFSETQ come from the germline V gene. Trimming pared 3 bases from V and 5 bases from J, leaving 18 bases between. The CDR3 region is CASSSGNGGGDEQYV. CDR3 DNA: TGCGCCAGCAGCTCAGGCAACGGTGGGGGCGACGAGCAGTACGTC.

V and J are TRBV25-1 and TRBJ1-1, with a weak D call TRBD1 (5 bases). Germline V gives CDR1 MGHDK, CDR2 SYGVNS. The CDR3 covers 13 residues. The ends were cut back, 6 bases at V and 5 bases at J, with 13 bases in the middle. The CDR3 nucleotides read TGTGCCAGCAGAGTGGGGGGGGGAACTGAAGCTTTCTTT. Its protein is CASRVGGGTEAFF.

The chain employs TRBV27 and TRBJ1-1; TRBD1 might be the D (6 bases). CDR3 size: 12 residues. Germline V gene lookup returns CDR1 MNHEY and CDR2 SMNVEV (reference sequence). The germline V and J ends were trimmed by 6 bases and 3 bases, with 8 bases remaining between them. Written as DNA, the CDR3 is TGTGCCAGCAGCGGACAGCACACTGAAGCTTTCTTT. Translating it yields CASSGQHTEAFF.

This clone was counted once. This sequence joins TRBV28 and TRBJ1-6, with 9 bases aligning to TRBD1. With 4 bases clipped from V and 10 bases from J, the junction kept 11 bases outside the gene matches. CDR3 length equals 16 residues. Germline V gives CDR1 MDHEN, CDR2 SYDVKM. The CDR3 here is CASSSQPGQGGSPLHF. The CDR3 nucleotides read TGTGCCAGCAGTTCCCAACCGGGACAGGGAGGATCACCCCTCCACTTT.

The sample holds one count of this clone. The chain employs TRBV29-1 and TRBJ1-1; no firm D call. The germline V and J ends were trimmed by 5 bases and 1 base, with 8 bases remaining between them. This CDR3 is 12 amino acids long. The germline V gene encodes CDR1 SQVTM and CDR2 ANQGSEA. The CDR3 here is CSVYDTNTEAFF. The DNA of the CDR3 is TGCAGCGTTTACGACACGAACACTGAAGCTTTCTTT.

For the CDR3, the DNA is TGTGCCAGCAGCGTAGCTGCCACAGGGCGAGAGCCCCAGCATTTT. Protein product: CASSVAATGREPQHF. V usage is TRBV9 and J usage is TRBJ1-5; D may be TRBD1 (6 bases). Germline V gives CDR1 SGDLS, CDR2 YYNGEE. This CDR3 comprises 15 residues. The V end was cut by 0 bases, the J end by 8 bases, with 15 bases between.

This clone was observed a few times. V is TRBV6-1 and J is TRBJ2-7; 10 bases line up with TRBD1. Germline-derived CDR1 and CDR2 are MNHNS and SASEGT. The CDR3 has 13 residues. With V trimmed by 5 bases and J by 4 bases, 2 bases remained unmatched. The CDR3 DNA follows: TGTGCCAGCAGTTGGACAGGGGGGTACGAGCAGTACGTC. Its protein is CASSWTGGYEQYV.

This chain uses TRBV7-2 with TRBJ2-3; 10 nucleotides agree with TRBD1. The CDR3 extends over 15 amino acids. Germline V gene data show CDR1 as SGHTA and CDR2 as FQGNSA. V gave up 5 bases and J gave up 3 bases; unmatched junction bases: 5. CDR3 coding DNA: TGTGCCAGCAGCGCGACAGGGGGCATTACAGATACGCAGTATTTT. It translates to CASSATGGITDTQYF.

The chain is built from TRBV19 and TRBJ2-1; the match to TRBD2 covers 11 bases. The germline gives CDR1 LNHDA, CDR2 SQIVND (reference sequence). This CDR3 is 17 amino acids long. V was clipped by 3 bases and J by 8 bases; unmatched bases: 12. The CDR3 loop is CASSIPQIAGGRDEQFF. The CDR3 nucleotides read TGTGCCAGTAGTATCCCACAAATAGCGGGGGGGCGGGATGAGCAGTTCTTC.

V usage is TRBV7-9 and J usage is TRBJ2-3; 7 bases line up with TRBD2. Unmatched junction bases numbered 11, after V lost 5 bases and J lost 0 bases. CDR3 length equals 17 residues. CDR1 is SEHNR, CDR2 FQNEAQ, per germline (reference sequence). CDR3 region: CASSPRLAAPSTDTQYF. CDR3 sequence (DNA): TGTGCCAGCAGCCCACGGCTAGCGGCCCCTAGCACAGATACGCAGTATTTT.

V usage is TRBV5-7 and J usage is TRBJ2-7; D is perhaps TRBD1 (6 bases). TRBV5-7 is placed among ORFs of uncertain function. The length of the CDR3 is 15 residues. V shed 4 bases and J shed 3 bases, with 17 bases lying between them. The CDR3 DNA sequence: TGTGCCAGCAGCGCAGGTGAGGACAGAATCTACGAGCAGTACGTC. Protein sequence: CASSAGEDRIYEQYV.

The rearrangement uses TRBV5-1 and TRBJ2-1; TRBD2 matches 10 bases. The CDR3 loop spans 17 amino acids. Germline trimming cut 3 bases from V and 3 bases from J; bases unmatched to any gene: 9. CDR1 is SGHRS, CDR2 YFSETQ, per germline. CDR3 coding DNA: TGCGCCAGCAGCTATTGGTCTAGCGGGGGCGGCTACAATGAGCAGTTCTTC. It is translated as CASSYWSSGGGYNEQFF.

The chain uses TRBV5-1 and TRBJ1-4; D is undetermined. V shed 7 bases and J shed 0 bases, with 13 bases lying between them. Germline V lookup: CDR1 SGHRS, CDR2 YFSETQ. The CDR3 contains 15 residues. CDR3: CASSEEVTTNEKLFF. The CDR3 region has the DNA TGCGCCAGCTCGGAAGAGGTAACAACTAATGAAAAACTGTTTTTT.

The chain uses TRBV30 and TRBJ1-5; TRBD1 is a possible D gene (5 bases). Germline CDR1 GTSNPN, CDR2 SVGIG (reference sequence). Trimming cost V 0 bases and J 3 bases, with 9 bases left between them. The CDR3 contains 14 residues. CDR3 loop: CAWSVRGPNQPQHF. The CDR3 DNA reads TGTGCCTGGAGTGTAAGGGGTCCCAATCAGCCCCAGCATTTT.

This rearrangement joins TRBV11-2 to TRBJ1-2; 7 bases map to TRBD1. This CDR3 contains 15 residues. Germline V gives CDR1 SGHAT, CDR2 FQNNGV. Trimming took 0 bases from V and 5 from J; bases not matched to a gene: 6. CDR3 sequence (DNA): TGTGCCAGCAGCTTAGACAAAGGGGGCGTTTATGGCTACACCTTC. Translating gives CASSLDKGGVYGYTF. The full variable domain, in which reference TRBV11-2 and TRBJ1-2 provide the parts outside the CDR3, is EAGVAQSPRYKIIEKRQSVAFWCNPISGHATLYWYQQILGQGPKLLIQFQNNGVVDDSQLPKDRFSAERLKGVDSTLKIQPAKLEDSAVYLCASSLDKGGVYGYTFGSGTRLTVV.

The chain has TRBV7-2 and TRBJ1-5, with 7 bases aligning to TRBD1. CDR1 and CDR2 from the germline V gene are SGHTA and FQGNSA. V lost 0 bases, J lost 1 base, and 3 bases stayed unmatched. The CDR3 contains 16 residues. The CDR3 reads CASSLAGGRSNQPQHF. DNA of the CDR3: TGTGCCAGCAGCTTAGCAGGGGGCAGGAGCAATCAGCCCCAGCATTTT.

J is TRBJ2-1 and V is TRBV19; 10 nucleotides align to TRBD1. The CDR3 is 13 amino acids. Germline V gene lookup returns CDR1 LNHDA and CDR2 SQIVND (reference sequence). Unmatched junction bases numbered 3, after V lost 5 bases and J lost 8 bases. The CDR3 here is CASSATGGHEQFF. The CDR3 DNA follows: TGTGCCAGTAGTGCGACAGGGGGCCATGAGCAGTTCTTC. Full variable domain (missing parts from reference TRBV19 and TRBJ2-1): DGGITQSPKYLFRKEGQNVTLSCEQNLNHDAMYWYRQDPGQGLRLIYYSQIVNDFQKGDIAEGYSVSREKKESFPLTVTSAQKNPTAFYLCASSATGGHEQFFGPGTRLTVL.

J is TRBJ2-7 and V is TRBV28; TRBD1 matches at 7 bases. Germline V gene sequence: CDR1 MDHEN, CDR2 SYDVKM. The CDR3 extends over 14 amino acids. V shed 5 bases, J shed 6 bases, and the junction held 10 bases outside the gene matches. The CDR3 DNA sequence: TGTGCCAGCAGTGGGCTCCTGACAGGGTTCGAGCAGTACGTC. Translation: CASSGLLTGFEQYV.

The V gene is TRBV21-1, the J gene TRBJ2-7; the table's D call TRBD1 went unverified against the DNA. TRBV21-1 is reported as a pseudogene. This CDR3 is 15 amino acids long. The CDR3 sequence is CANSGTDIKGGEQYF. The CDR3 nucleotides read TGTGCCAACTCCGGGACAGACATTAAGGGGGGCGAGCAGTACTTC.

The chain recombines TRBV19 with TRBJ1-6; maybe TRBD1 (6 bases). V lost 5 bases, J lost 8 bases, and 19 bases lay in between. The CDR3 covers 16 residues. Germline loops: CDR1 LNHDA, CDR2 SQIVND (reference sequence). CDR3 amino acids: CASSQLWDKMHSPLHF. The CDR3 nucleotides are TGTGCCAGTAGTCAGCTCTGGGACAAGATGCATTCACCCCTCCACTTT.